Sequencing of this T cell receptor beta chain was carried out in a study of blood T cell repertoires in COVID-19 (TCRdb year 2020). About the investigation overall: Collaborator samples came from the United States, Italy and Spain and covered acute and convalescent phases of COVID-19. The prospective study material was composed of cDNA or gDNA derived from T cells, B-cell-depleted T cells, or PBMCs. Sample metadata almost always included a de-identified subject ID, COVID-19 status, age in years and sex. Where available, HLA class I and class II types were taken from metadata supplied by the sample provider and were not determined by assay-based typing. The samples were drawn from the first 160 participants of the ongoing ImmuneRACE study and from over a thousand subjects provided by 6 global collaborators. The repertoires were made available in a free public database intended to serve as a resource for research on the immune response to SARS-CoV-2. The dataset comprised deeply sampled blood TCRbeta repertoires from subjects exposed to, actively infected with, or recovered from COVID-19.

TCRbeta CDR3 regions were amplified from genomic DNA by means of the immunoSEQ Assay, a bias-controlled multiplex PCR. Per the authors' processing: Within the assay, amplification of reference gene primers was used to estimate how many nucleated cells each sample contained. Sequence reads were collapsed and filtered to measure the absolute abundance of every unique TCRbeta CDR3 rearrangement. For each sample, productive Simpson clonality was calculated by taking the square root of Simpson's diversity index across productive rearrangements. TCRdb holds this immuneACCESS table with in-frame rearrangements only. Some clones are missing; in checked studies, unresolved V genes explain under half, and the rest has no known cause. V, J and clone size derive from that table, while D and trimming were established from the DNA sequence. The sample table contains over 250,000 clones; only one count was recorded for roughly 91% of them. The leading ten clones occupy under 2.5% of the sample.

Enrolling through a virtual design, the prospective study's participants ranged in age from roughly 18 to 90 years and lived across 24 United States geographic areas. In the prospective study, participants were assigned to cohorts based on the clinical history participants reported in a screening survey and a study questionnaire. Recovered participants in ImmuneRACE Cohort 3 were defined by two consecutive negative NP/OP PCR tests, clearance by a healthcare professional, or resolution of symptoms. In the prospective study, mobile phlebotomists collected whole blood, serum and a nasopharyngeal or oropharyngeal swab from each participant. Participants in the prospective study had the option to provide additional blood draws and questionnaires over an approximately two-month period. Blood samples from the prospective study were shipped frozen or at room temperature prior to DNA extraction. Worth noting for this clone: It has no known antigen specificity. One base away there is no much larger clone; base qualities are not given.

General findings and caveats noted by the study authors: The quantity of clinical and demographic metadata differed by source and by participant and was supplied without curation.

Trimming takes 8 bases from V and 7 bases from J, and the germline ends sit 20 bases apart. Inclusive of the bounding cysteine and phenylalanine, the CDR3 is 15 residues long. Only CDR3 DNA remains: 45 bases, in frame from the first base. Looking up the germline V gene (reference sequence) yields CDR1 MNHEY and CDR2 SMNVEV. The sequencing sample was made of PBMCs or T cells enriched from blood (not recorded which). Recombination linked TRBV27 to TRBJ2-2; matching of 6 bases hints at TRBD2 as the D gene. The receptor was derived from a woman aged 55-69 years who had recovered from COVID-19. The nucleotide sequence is TGTGCCAGCTTCTTCGGTGGGGGGACGAACGGGGAGCTGTTTTTT. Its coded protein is CASFFGGGTNGELFF.